This T cell receptor beta chain was observed in a study of blood T cell repertoires in COVID-19. Study information: The United States, Italy and Spain were the sources of the acute and convalescent COVID-19 samples.

The protocol was immunoSEQ multiplex PCR, while the TCRdb copy is restricted to in-frame clones and leaves out a portion. The table includes roughly 190,000 clones, less than 85% detected once. The study recruited people aged roughly 18 to 95 years across more than 20 US areas. Assignment of participants to cohorts was predicated upon participant-reported clinical history. Recovered status in Cohort 3 required two negative PCRs, clearance, or symptom resolution. The CDR3 has 13 residues. CDR1 and CDR2 (germline): SEHNR, FQNEAQ (reference sequence). Trimming pared 1 base from V and 5 bases from J, leaving 8 bases between.

The sequencing sample was made of PBMCs or T cells enriched from blood (not recorded which). This TCR was sampled from a woman in her twenties or thirties who had recovered from COVID-19. The J gene is TRBJ1-2, the V gene TRBV7-9; D might be TRBD1 (6 bases). CDR3 loop: CASSLGRGYGYTF. CDR3 bases: TGTGCCAGCAGCTTAGGCAGGGGTTATGGCTACACCTTC. The complete variable domain, with remaining parts taken from reference TRBV7-9 and TRBJ1-2, reads DTGVSQNPRHKITKRGQNVTFRCDPISEHNRLYWYRQTLGQGPEFLTYFQNEAQLEKSRLLSDRFSAERPKGSFSTLEIQRTEQGDSAMYLCASSLGRGYGYTFGSGTRLTVV.